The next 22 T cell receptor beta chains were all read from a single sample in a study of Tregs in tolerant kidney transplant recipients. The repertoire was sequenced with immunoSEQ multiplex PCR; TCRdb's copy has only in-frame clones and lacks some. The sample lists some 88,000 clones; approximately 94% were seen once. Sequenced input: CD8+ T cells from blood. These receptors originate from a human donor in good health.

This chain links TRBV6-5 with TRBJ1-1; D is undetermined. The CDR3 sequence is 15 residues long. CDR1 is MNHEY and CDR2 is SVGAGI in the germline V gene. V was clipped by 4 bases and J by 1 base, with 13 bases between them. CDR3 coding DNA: TGTGCCAGCAGTTCCTTCCTTGCATGGAACACTGAAGCTTTCTTT. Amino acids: CASSSFLAWNTEAFF.

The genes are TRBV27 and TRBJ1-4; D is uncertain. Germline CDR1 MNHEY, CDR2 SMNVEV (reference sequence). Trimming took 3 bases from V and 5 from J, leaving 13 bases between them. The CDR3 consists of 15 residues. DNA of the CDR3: TGTGCCAGCAGTTTGACGGCTGAGCGGAATGAAAAACTGTTTTTT. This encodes CASSLTAERNEKLFF.

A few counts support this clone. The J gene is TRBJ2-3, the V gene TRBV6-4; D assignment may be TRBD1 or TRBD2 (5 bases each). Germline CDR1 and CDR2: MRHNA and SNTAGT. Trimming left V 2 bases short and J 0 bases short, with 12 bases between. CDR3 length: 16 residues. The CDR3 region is CASSDGGADSTDTQYF. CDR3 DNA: TGTGCCAGCAGTGACGGGGGAGCGGATAGCACAGATACGCAGTATTTT.

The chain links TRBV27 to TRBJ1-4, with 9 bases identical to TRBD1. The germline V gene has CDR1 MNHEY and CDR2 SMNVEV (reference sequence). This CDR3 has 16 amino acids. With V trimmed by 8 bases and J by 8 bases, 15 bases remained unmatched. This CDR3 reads CASGTGRGTLTEKLFF. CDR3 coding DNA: TGTGCCAGCGGGACAGGGAGGGGGACGCTGACGGAAAAACTGTTTTTT.

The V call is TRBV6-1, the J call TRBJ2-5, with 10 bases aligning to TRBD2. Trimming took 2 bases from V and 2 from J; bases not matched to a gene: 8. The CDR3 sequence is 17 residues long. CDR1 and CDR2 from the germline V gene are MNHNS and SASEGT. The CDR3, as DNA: TGTGCCAGCAGTGAAAGGATAGCGGGAGGAGGTCAAGAGACCCAGTACTTC. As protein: CASSERIAGGGQETQYF.

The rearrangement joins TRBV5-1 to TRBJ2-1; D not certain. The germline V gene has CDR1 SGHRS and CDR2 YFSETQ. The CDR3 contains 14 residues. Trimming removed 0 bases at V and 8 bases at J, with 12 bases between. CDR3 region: CASSLATWTDEQFF. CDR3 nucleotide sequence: TGCGCCAGCAGCTTGGCAACATGGACGGATGAGCAGTTCTTC. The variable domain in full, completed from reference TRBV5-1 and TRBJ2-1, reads KAGVTQTPRYLIKTRGQQVTLSCSPISGHRSVSWYQQTPGQGLQFLFEYFSETQRNKGNFPGRFSGRQFSNSRSEMNVSTLELGDSALYLCASSLATWTDEQFFGPGTRLTVL.

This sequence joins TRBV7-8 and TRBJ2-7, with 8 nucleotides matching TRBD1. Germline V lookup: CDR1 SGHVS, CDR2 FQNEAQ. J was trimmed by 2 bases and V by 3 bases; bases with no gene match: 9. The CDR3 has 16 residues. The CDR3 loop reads CASSFQRRTGPYEQYF. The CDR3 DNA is TGTGCCAGCAGCTTCCAGAGGCGGACAGGGCCCTACGAGCAGTACTTC.

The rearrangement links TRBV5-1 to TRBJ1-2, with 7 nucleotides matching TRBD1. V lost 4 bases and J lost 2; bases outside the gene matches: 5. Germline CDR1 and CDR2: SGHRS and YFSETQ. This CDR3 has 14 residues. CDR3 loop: CASSPRDRNYGYTF. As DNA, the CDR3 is TGCGCCAGCAGCCCCCGGGACAGAAACTATGGCTACACCTTC.

DNA of the CDR3: TGTGCCAGCAGCCTTAGCGGGGGGGCCGTAGAGCAGTTCTTC. It codes for CASSLSGGAVEQFF. This chain uses TRBV14 with TRBJ2-1, with 11 bases lining up with TRBD2. The CDR3 covers 14 residues. CDR1 and CDR2 from the germline V gene are SGHDN and FVKESK. V shed 4 bases, J shed 10 bases, and the junction held 6 bases outside the gene matches.

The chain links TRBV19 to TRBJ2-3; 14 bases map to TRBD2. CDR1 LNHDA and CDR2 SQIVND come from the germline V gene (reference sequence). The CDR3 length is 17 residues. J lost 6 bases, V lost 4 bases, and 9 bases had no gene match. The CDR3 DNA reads TGTGCCAGTAGTACTCGACTAGCGGGAGGGCCGCGGGATACGCAGTATTTT. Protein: CASSTRLAGGPRDTQYF.

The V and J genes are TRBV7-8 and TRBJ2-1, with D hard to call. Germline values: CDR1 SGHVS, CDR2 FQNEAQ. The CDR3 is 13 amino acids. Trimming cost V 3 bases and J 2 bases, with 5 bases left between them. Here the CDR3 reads CASSFSTYNEQFF. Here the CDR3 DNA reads TGTGCCAGCAGCTTCAGTACCTACAATGAGCAGTTCTTC.

The CDR3 DNA reads TGTGCCAGCAGCCCGCCGACAGGAGTCGGGTACGAGCAGTACTTC. It encodes CASSPPTGVGYEQYF. The chain combines TRBV5-5 with TRBJ2-7; a weak D match, TRBD1 (6 bases). Germline CDR1 SGHKS, CDR2 YYEKEE (reference sequence). The V end was cut by 4 bases, the J end by 4 bases, with 18 bases between. The CDR3 consists of 15 residues.

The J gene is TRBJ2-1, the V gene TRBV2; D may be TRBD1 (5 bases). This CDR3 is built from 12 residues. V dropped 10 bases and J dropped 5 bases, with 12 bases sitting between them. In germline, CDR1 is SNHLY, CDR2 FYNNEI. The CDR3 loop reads CATKTVNNEQFF. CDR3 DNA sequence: TGTGCCACCAAGACAGTGAACAATGAGCAGTTCTTC.

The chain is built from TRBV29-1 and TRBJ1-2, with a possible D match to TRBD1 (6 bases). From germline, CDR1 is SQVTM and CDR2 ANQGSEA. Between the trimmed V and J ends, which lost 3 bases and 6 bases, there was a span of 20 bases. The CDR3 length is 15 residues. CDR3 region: CSVEEWGRASNGYTF. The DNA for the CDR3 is TGCAGCGTTGAGGAATGGGGGCGCGCTTCGAATGGCTACACCTTC.

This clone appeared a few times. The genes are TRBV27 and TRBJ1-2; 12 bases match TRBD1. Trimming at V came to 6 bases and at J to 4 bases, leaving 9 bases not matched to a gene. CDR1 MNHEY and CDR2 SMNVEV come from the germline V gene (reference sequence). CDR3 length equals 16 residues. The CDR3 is CASSPKGQGAFYGYTF. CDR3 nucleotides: TGTGCCAGCAGCCCAAAGGGACAGGGGGCTTTCTATGGCTACACCTTC.

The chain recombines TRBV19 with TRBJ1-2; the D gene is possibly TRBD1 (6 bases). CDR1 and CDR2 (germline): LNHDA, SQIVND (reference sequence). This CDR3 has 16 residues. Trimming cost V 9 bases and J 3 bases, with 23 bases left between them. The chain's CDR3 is CASKDSTRSSDYGYTF. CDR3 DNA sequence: TGTGCCAGCAAGGACAGCACCCGGAGTTCTGACTATGGCTACACCTTC.

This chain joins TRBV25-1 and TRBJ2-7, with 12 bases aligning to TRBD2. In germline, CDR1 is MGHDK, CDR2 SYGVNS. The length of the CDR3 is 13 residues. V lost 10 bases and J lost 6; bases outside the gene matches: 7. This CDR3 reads CATGTSGLLEQYF. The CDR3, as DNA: TGTGCCACTGGGACTAGCGGGCTTCTCGAGCAGTACTTC.

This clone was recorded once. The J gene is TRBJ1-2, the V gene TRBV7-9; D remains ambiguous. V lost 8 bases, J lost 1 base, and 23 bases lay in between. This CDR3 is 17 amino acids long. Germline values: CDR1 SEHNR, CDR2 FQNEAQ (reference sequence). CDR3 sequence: CASESALPGPLNYGYTF. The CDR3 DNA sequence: TGTGCCAGCGAATCGGCATTGCCTGGGCCTCTTAACTATGGCTACACCTTC.

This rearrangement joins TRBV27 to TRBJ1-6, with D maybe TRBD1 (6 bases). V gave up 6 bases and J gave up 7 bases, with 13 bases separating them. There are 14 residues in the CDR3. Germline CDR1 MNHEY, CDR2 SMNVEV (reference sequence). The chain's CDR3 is CASSPTGANSPLHF. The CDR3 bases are TGTGCCAGCAGCCCGACAGGCGCCAATTCACCCCTCCACTTT.

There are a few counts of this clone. The CDR3 spells CASSLGTGYGYTF. In nucleotides, the CDR3 is TGTGCCAGCAGTCTAGGGACAGGCTATGGCTACACCTTC. The chain joins TRBV27 to TRBJ1-2; 8 bases align to TRBD1. The CDR3 loop spans 13 amino acids. V dropped 5 bases and J dropped 4; count of bases not matched to a gene: 3. CDR1 and CDR2 (germline): MNHEY, SMNVEV (reference sequence).

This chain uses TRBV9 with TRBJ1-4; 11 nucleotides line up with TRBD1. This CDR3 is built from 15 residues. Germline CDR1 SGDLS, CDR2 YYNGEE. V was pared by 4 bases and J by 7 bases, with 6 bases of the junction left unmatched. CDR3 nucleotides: TGTGCCAGCAGCACCCGGACAGGGGGCGGTGAAAAACTGTTTTTT. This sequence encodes CASSTRTGGGEKLFF.

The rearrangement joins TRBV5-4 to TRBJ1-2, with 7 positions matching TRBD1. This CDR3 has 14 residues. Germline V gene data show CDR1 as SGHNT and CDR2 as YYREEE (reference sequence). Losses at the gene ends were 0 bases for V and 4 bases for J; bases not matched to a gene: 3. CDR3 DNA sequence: TGTGCCAGCAGCTTGGGGACAGGCTTCTATGGCTACACCTTC. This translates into CASSLGTGFYGYTF.